This T cell receptor beta chain was recorded in a study of cytomegalovirus exposure and HLA in healthy donors. Study-wide results and caveats: Judged likely to be a sequencing artifact was a cluster of highly shared sequence variants.

13 Jbeta primers and 60 Vbeta primers were used for the PCR. Assay used: immunoSEQ multiplex PCR; TCRdb lists only in-frame clones, some missing. The profile shows some 76,000 clones, around 73% of them singletons. Notes on this clone: Its antigen remains unknown.

The CDR3 has 11 amino acids. Germline loops: CDR1 GTSNPN, CDR2 SVGIG (reference sequence). V shed 2 bases and J shed 7 bases, with 6 bases lying between them. The sequence was obtained from a woman between 35 and 50 years old in good health and CMV-seropositive. Material: PBMCs. V gene TRBV30 combines with J gene TRBJ2-1; maybe TRBD2 (5 bases). For the CDR3, the DNA is TGTGCCTGGAGTCGGAGGAATGAGCAGTTCTTC. Its protein is CAWSRRNEQFF.